These 17 T cell receptor beta chains share one sample of origin, sequenced in a study of cytomegalovirus exposure and HLA in healthy donors. The PCR ran on 60 Vbeta and 13 Jbeta primers. Sequencing was performed with immunoSEQ multiplex PCR; in TCRdb, only in-frame clones are kept and a portion is missing. This sample's table has approximately 150,000 clones. Sequencing used PBMCs. Source of these receptors: a male donor in good health and CMV-seronegative.

This sequence joins TRBV18 and TRBJ2-5; unclear D gene. This CDR3 contains 13 residues. Germline V gene lookup returns CDR1 KGHSH and CDR2 LQKENI. Trimming removed 6 bases from V and 5 bases from J, with 13 bases in between. The CDR3 DNA follows: TGTGCCAGCTCCGCACCCACCCGGGAGACCCAGTACTTC. This translates into CASSAPTRETQYF. Drawing the rest from reference TRBV18 and TRBJ2-5, the complete variable domain is NAGVMQNPRHLVRRRGQEARLRCSPMKGHSHVYWYRQLPEEGLKFMVYLQKENIIDESGMPKERFSAEFPKEGPSILRIQQVVRGDSAAYFCASSAPTRETQYFGPGTRLLVL.

Turning to this clone: Different DNA sequences within this sample yield the same CDR3. This chain uses TRBV4-3 with TRBJ1-5; unclear D gene. From germline, CDR1 is LGHNA and CDR2 YSLEER. This CDR3 contains 15 residues. Trimming removed 0 bases from V and 4 bases from J, with 10 bases in between. CDR3 amino acids: CASSQELGGNQPQHF. CDR3 DNA: TGCGCCAGCAGCCAAGAATTGGGCGGGAATCAGCCCCAGCATTTT.

This chain joins TRBV29-1 and TRBJ2-3; 10 bases are a match to TRBD2. Germline-derived CDR1 and CDR2 are SQVTM and ANQGSEA. The CDR3 is 15 amino acids. V lost 6 bases to trimming and J lost 0 bases; unmatched junction nucleotides: 6. For the CDR3, the DNA is TGCAGCGTCCCCTTACTAGCGGGGAGCACAGATACGCAGTATTTT. It yields the protein CSVPLLAGSTDTQYF.

V usage is TRBV18 and J usage is TRBJ1-5; 10 bases are a match to TRBD1. CDR3 length: 17 amino acids. With V trimmed by 3 bases and J by 7 bases, 12 bases remained unmatched. Per the germline V gene, CDR1 is KGHSH and CDR2 is LQKENI. CDR3 nucleotide sequence: TGTGCCAGCTCACCCTCGACAGGGGGCGCAGGTTTCCAGCCCCAGCATTTT. It codes for CASSPSTGGAGFQPQHF.

The genes are TRBV19 and TRBJ2-2; possible D gene TRBD1, 5 bases. CDR1 is LNHDA and CDR2 is SQIVND in the germline V gene (reference sequence). V was pared by 2 bases and J by 8 bases, with 15 bases between. The CDR3 consists of 15 residues. CDR3 residues: CASSISQGMAGELFF. CDR3 bases: TGTGCCAGTAGTATATCCCAGGGAATGGCGGGGGAGCTGTTTTTT. The full variable domain, rest sourced from reference TRBV19 and TRBJ2-2, is DGGITQSPKYLFRKEGQNVTLSCEQNLNHDAMYWYRQDPGQGLRLIYYSQIVNDFQKGDIAEGYSVSREKKESFPLTVTSAQKNPTAFYLCASSISQGMAGELFFGEGSRLTVL.

This chain uses TRBV6-6 with TRBJ2-7; perhaps TRBD1 as D (6 bases). V lost 0 bases to trimming and J lost 6 bases, with 15 bases between them. This CDR3 spans 15 amino acids. The germline CDR1 and CDR2 sequences are MNHNY and SVGAGI (reference sequence). The CDR3 region is CASSYSNSLGGEQYF. In DNA, the CDR3 is TGTGCCAGCAGTTACTCTAACTCATTAGGGGGCGAGCAGTACTTC.

The gene calls are TRBV6-5 and TRBJ1-1; D not resolved. The CDR3 spans 16 residues. In germline, CDR1 is MNHEY, CDR2 SVGAGI. The V gene lost 4 bases and the J gene lost 1 base, with 16 bases spanning the gap. Here the CDR3 DNA reads TGTGCCAGCAGTTCTTCATCTTCGGGGAAGAACACTGAAGCTTTCTTT. Amino acid sequence: CASSSSSSGKNTEAFF.

This chain connects TRBV18 to TRBJ2-1; 8 bases map to TRBD2. Germline trimming cut 6 bases from V and 4 bases from J; bases unmatched to any gene: 8. The CDR3 length is 15 residues. Germline V gene sequence: CDR1 KGHSH, CDR2 LQKENI. This chain's CDR3 is CASSPPREGYNEQFF. The CDR3 bases are TGTGCCAGCTCCCCCCCCCGGGAGGGTTACAATGAGCAGTTCTTC. Looking up the rest from reference TRBV18 and TRBJ2-1 gives the full variable domain: NAGVMQNPRHLVRRRGQEARLRCSPMKGHSHVYWYRQLPEEGLKFMVYLQKENIIDESGMPKERFSAEFPKEGPSILRIQQVVRGDSAAYFCASSPPREGYNEQFFGPGTRLTVL.

The V call is TRBV27, the J call TRBJ2-2, with 7 bases fitting TRBD1. This CDR3 has 14 amino acids. Germline V CDR1 and CDR2: MNHEY, SMNVEV (reference sequence). V shed 3 bases, J shed 6 bases, and the junction held 4 bases outside the gene matches. The CDR3 DNA is TGTGCCAGCAGTTTTACAGGGGAAGCCGGGGAGCTGTTTTTT. Translating it yields CASSFTGEAGELFF.

J is TRBJ1-1 and V is TRBV6-1; D possibly corresponds to TRBD1 (5 bases). The CDR3 covers 15 residues. Germline V lookup: CDR1 MNHNS, CDR2 SASEGT. Trimming took 4 bases from V and 3 from J, leaving 15 bases between them. CDR3 residues: CASSGRHTGDTEAFF. Written as DNA, the CDR3 is TGTGCCAGCAGTGGAAGGCATACGGGGGACACTGAAGCTTTCTTT.

This sequence joins TRBV30 and TRBJ1-6; TRBD1 is a possible D gene (6 bases). The length of the CDR3 is 20 residues. The germline V gene encodes CDR1 GTSNPN and CDR2 SVGIG (reference sequence). V lost 0 bases to trimming and J lost 0 bases, with 21 bases between them. The CDR3 region is CAWSVRPGVLVGSYNSPLHF. CDR3 bases: TGTGCCTGGAGTGTACGACCAGGGGTCCTTGTAGGCTCCTATAATTCACCCCTCCACTTT.

The chain joins TRBV20-1 to TRBJ1-1; D gene uncertain. V lost 5 bases to trimming and J lost 4 bases, with 8 bases between them. This CDR3 is built from 11 residues. CDR1 and CDR2 from the germline V gene are DFQATT and SNEGSKA (reference sequence). Here the CDR3 DNA reads TGCAGTGCTTTCTGGCCCACTGAAGCTTTCTTT. Its translation is CSAFWPTEAFF.

The chain joins TRBV28 to TRBJ1-5; D is ambiguous. CDR1 and CDR2 from the germline V gene are MDHEN and SYDVKM. Trimming cost V 3 bases and J 11 bases, with 11 bases left between them. This CDR3 has 12 residues. As DNA, the CDR3 is TGTGCCAGCAGTTTCCCTGTACAGTCCCAGCATTTT. Protein product: CASSFPVQSQHF.

This chain links TRBV30 with TRBJ1-3; no reliable D call. Trimming removed 4 bases from V and 2 bases from J, with 12 bases in between. The CDR3 runs to 14 residues. The germline V gene has CDR1 GTSNPN and CDR2 SVGIG (reference sequence). The CDR3: CAWNAGNPGNTIYF. The DNA of the CDR3 is TGTGCCTGGAATGCGGGTAATCCTGGAAACACCATATATTTT.

The chain uses TRBV18 and TRBJ1-1; weak D call: TRBD1 (5 bases). V gave up 0 bases and J gave up 6 bases, with 11 bases separating them. Germline-derived CDR1 and CDR2 are KGHSH and LQKENI. CDR3 length: 14 amino acids. The CDR3 region is CASSPPQGEAEAFF. CDR3 nucleotide sequence: TGTGCCAGCTCACCACCTCAGGGCGAAGCTGAAGCTTTCTTT.

This chain joins TRBV27 and TRBJ1-1, with TRBD1 matching over 8 bases. Germline V lookup: CDR1 MNHEY, CDR2 SMNVEV (reference sequence). The V and J ends lost 3 bases and 7 bases, in that order; junction bases with no gene match: 10. The CDR3 is 15 residues long. Here the CDR3 reads CASSLSGGGADEAFF. In DNA, the CDR3 is TGTGCCAGCAGTTTGTCAGGGGGCGGCGCGGATGAAGCTTTCTTT.

The rearrangement uses TRBV29-1 and TRBJ1-4, with no clear D. Trimming pared 7 bases from V and 5 bases from J, leaving 11 bases between. Germline values: CDR1 SQVTM, CDR2 ANQGSEA. The CDR3 sequence is 12 residues long. DNA for the CDR3: TGCAGCGCGCGAGAGCCAAATGAAAAACTGTTTTTT. Translated: CSAREPNEKLFF. The whole variable domain, remainder taken from reference TRBV29-1 and TRBJ1-4, is SAVISQKPSRDICQRGTSLTIQCQVDSQVTMMFWYRQQPGQSLTLIATANQGSEATYESGFVIDKFPISRPNLTFSTLTVSNMSPEDSSIYLCSAREPNEKLFFGSGTQLSVL.